In its sample, the clone carrying this TCR beta chain was seen once. The data originate from a study of blood T cell repertoires in COVID-19. Study overall: Specimens from acute and convalescent COVID-19 originated in the United States, Italy and Spain. Sample material is recorded as cDNA or gDNA derived from T cells, B-cell-depleted T cells, or PBMCs.

Per the original methods: Reference gene primer amplification yielded estimated nucleated cell counts. Some clones are missing from TCRdb's copy, which holds only in-frame ones; the method was immunoSEQ multiplex PCR. D and trimming were read from the DNA, whereas the V and J calls and clone size are those reported in that table. Here the sample spans 150,000 to 200,000 clones, 82% being singletons. Germline CDR1 and CDR2: GTSNPN and SVGIG (reference sequence). The V and J ends lost 0 bases and 1 base, in that order; junction bases with no gene match: 5. This CDR3 contains 15 residues. The chain employs TRBV30 and TRBJ2-5; TRBD1 aligns across 7 bases. This receptor was taken from an older woman with COVID-19, enrolled during active disease. Input material: peripheral blood. The CDR3, as DNA: TGTGCCTGGAGTGTATCCACAGGGGCCCAAGAGACCCAGTACTTC. Amino acid sequence: CAWSVSTGAQETQYF.